This TCR beta chain was recovered during a study of blood T cell repertoires in COVID-19. Study-wide context: There were acute and convalescent COVID-19 samples, and they came from the United States, Italy and Spain.

The authors' processing: Amplification with reference gene primers provided the estimates of nucleated cell counts. The assay was immunoSEQ multiplex PCR, and TCRdb's table has in-frame clones only and misses some. V, J and clone size are those of that table, while D and trimming were read from the DNA. This table has tens of thousands of clones, more than 75% appearing once. This CDR3 has 14 residues. Germline values: CDR1 MNHEY, CDR2 SMNVEV (reference sequence). Trimming took off 6 bases at V and 4 bases at J, with 15 bases between the two ends. The clonotype was recovered from a woman aged 55 to 70 with COVID-19, enrolled during active disease. The chain employs TRBV27 and TRBJ1-2; possibly TRBD1 for D (5 bases). Sample: peripheral blood. The CDR3 protein is CASRSRQPPYGYTF. The CDR3 coding sequence is TGTGCCAGCAGGTCTCGACAGCCCCCCTATGGCTACACCTTC.